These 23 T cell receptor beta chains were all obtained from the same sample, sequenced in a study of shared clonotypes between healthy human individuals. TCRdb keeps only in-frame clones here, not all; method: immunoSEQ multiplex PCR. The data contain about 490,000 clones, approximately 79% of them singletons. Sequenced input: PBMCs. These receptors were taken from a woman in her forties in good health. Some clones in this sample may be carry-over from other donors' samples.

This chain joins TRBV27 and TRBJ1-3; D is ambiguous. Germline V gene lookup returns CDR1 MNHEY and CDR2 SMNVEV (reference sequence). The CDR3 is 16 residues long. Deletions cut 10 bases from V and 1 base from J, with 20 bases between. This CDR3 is CATDCRFLLSGNTIYF. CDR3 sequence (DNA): TGTGCCACAGACTGTCGGTTTCTTTTATCTGGAAACACCATATATTTT.

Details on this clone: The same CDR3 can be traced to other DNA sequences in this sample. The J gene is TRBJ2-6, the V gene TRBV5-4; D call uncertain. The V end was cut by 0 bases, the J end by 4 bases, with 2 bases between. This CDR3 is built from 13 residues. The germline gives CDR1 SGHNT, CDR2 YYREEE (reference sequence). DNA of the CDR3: TGTGCCAGCAGCTTGGTCGGGGCCAACGTCCTGACTTTC. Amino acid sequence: CASSLVGANVLTF.

The CDR3 protein is CASSPPGLAGTDEQYF. For the CDR3, the DNA is TGTGCCAGCAGTCCCCCCGGACTAGCGGGTACGGACGAGCAGTACTTC. The chain carries TRBV28 and TRBJ2-7; TRBD2 matches 11 bases. Germline V gene lookup returns CDR1 MDHEN and CDR2 SYDVKM. V shed 5 bases and J 5 bases; nucleotides not matched to a gene: 11. The length of the CDR3 is 16 residues.

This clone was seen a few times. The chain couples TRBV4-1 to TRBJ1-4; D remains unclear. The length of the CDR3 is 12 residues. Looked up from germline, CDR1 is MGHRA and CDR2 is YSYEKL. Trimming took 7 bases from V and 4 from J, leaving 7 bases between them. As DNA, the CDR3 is TGCGCCAGCATGGGGATTAATGAAAAACTGTTTTTT. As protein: CASMGINEKLFF.

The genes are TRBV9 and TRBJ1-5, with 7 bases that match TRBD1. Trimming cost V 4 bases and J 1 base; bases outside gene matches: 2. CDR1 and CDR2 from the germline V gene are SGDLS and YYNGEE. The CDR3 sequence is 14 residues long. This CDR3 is CASSPGGSNQPQHF. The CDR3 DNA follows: TGTGCCAGCAGCCCAGGGGGGAGCAATCAGCCCCAGCATTTT.

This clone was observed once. The CDR3 sequence: CASSFRGRAGELFF. The CDR3 DNA reads as TGTGCCAGCAGTTTTAGGGGGAGGGCCGGGGAGCTGTTTTTT. J is TRBJ2-2 and V is TRBV27; possible D gene TRBD2, 7 bases. From germline, CDR1 is MNHEY and CDR2 SMNVEV (reference sequence). The V end was cut by 3 bases, the J end by 6 bases, with 11 bases between. This CDR3 is 14 amino acids long.

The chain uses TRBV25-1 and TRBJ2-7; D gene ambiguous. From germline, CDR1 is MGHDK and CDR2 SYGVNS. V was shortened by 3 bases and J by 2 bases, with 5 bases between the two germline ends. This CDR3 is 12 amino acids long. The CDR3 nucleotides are TGTGCCAGCAGTGACCAGCCCTACGAGCAGTACTTC. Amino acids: CASSDQPYEQYF.

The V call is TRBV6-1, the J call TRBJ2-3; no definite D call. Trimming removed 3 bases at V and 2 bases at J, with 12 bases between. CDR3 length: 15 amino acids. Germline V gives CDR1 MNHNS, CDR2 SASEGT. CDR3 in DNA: TGTGCCAGCAGTGACCCGACAACCTACACAGATACGCAGTATTTT. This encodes CASSDPTTYTDTQYF.

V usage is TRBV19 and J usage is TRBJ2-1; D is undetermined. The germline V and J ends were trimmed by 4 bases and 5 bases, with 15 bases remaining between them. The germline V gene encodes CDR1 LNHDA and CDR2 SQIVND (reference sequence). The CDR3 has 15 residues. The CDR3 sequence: CASSTTRGWDNEQFF. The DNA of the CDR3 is TGTGCCAGTAGTACCACCAGAGGCTGGGACAATGAGCAGTTCTTC.

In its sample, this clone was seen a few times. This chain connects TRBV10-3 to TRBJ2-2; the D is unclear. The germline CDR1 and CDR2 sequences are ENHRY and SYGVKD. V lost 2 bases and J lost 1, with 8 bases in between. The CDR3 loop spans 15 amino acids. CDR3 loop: CAISETPGNTGELFF. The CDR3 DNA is TGTGCCATCAGTGAGACCCCTGGGAACACCGGGGAGCTGTTTTTT.

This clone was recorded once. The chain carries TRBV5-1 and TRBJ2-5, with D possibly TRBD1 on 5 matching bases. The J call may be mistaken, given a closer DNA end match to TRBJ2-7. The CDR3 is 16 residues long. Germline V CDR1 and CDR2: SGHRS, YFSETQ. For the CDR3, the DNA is TGCGCCAGCAGCTTGGAAGGGGTCCCACCCTCCTACGAGCAGTACTTC. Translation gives CASSLEGVPPSYEQYF.

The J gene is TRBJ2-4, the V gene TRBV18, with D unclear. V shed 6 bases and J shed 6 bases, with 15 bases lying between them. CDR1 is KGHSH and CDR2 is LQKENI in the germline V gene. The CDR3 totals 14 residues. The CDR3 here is CASSFSRGGNIQYF. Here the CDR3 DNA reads TGTGCCAGCTCGTTCAGTAGAGGTGGAAACATTCAGTACTTC.

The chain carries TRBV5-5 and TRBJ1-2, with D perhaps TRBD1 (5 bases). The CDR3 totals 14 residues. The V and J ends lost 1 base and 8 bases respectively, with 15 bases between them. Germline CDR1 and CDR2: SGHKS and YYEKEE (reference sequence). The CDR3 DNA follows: TGTGCCAGCAGCTTGACTCGGGACTCTATAGGCTACACCTTC. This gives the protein CASSLTRDSIGYTF.

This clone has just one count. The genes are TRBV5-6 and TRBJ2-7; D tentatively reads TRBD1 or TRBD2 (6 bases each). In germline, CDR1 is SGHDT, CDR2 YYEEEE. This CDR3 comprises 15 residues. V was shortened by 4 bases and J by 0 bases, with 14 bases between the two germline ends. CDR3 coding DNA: TGTGCCAGCAGCCTAGTCGGGGGCCTCTCCTACGAGCAGTACTTC. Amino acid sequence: CASSLVGGLSYEQYF.

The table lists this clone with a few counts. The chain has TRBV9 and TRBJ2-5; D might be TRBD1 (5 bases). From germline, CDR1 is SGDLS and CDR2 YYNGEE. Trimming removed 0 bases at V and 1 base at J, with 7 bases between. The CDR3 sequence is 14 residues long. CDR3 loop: CASSVAGSQETQYF. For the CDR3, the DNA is TGTGCCAGCAGCGTAGCAGGGTCCCAAGAGACCCAGTACTTC.

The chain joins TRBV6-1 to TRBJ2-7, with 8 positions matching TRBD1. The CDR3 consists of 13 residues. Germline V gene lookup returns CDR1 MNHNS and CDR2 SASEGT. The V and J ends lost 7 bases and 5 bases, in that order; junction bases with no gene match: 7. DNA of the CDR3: TGTGCCAGCATACGCCGGACAGGGAACGAGCAGTACTTC. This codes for CASIRRTGNEQYF.

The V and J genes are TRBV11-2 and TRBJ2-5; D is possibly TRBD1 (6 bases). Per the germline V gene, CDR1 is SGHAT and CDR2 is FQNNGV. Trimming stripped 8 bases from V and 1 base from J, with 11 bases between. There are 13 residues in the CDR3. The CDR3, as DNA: TGTGCCAGCGGGGGCGGGTTCCAAGAGACCCAGTACTTC. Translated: CASGGGFQETQYF.

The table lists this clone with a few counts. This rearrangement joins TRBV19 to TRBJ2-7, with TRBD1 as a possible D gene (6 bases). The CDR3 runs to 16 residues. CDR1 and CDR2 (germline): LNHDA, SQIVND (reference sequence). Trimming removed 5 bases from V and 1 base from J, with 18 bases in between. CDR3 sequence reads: CASSGSLGRGSYEQYF. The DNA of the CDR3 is TGTGCCAGTAGTGGATCGCTAGGCAGGGGATCCTACGAGCAGTACTTC.

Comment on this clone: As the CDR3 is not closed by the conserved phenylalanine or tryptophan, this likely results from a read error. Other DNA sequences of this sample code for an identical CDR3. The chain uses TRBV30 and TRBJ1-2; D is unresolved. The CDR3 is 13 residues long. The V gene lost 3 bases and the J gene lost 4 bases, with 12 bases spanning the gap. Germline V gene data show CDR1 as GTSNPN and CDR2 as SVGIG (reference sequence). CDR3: CAWSPGLSYGYTL. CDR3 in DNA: TGTGCCTGGAGCCCTGGCTTAAGCTATGGCTACACCCTC.

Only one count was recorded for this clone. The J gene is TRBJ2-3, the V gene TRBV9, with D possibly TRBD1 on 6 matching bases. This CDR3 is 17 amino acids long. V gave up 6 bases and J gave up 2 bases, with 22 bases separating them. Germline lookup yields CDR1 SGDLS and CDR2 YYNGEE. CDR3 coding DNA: TGTGCCAGCACCCGATCCATCGGACAGATACCCACAGATACGCAGTATTTT. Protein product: CASTRSIGQIPTDTQYF.

The CDR3 DNA reads TGTGCCAGCACCCTCTCGGCCAGGAGGGACAATGAGCAGTTCTTC. Amino acid sequence: CASTLSARRDNEQFF. The chain uses TRBV2 and TRBJ2-1, with D possibly TRBD2 on 6 matching bases. V was shortened by 7 bases and J by 5 bases, with 18 bases between the two germline ends. Germline V gene lookup returns CDR1 SNHLY and CDR2 FYNNEI. The CDR3 loop spans 15 amino acids. Looking up the rest from reference TRBV2 and TRBJ2-1 gives the full variable domain: EPEVTQTPSHQVTQMGQEVILRCVPISNHLYFYWYRQILGQKVEFLVSFYNNEISEKSEIFDDQFSVERPDGSNFTLKIRSTKLEDSAMYFCASTLSARRDNEQFFGPGTRLTVL.

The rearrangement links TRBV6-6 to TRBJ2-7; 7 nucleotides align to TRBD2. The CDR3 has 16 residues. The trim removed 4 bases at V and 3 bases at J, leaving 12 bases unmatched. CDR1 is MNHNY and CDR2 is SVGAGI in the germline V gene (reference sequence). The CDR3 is CASSFQRWGGFYEQYF. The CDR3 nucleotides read TGTGCCAGCAGTTTCCAAAGATGGGGGGGGTTCTACGAGCAGTACTTC.

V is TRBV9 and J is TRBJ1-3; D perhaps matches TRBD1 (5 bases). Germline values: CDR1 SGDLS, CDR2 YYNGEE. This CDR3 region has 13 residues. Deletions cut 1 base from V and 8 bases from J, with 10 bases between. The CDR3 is CASSVTRGDTIYF. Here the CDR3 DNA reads TGTGCCAGCAGCGTAACGCGGGGGGACACCATATATTTT. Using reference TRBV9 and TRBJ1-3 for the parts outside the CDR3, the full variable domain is DSGVTQTPKHLITATGQRVTLRCSPRSGDLSVYWYQQSLDQGLQFLIQYYNGEERAKGNILERFSAQQFPDLHSELNLSSLELGDSALYFCASSVTRGDTIYFGEGSWLTVV.